The 24 T cell receptor beta chains below all came from one sample that was sequenced in a study of OX40 agonist ivuxolimab in advanced cancers. Profiling relied on immunoSEQ multiplex PCR, and the TCRdb table lists in-frame clones only, not all of them. Of more than 85,000 clones in the sample, roughly nine tenths are singletons; the top ten hold 1.5% to 2%. Here the sequenced sample was CD4+ or CD8+ T cells sorted from blood, taken in a trial of the OX40 agonist ivuxolimab. The receptor set was obtained from an adult with an advanced solid tumor such as melanoma, head and neck, liver or kidney cancer.

The rearrangement joins TRBV5-4 to TRBJ2-3, with D perhaps matching TRBD1 (6 bases). Per the germline V gene, CDR1 is SGHNT and CDR2 is YYREEE (reference sequence). The CDR3 spans 16 residues. Trimming left V 0 bases short and J 0 bases short, with 11 bases between. CDR3 bases: TGTGCCAGCAGCTTGGAAGGTAGGGGGAGCACAGATACGCAGTATTTT. It translates to CASSLEGRGSTDTQYF.

The V call is TRBV28, the J call TRBJ2-3; D is possibly TRBD1 (5 bases). CDR3 length: 13 residues. Per the germline V gene, CDR1 is MDHEN and CDR2 is SYDVKM. V lost 4 bases to trimming and J lost 7 bases, with 12 bases between them. For the CDR3, the DNA is TGTGCCAGCAGTTCGCAGGGTCCTTATACGCAGTATTTT. Its protein product is CASSSQGPYTQYF.

This sequence joins TRBV9 and TRBJ1-3; no firm D call. CDR3 length: 14 amino acids. The V gene lost 0 bases and the J gene lost 3 bases, with 7 bases spanning the gap. CDR1 is SGDLS and CDR2 is YYNGEE in the germline V gene. The CDR3 is CASSVDGLGNTIYF. Here the CDR3 DNA reads TGTGCCAGCAGCGTAGACGGGCTTGGAAACACCATATATTTT.

Note on this clone: At one end the junction does not follow the germline gene, possibly because of a read error. The chain carries TRBV19 and TRBJ2-1, with a weak D call TRBD2 (6 bases). This CDR3 has 15 residues. CDR1 is LNHDA and CDR2 is SQIVND in the germline V gene (reference sequence). CDR3 DNA: TGTGCCAGTAATATAGCGGCTAGCTCCTACAATGAGCAGTTCTTC. Translating gives CASNIAASSYNEQFF.

The J gene is TRBJ2-1, the V gene TRBV6-4; weak D call: TRBD2 (6 bases). V lost 5 bases and J lost 6, with 14 bases in between. Germline V gene data show CDR1 as MRHNA and CDR2 as SNTAGT. CDR3 length: 14 amino acids. In DNA form, the CDR3 reads TGTGCCAGCAGTCAGAGGCAGGGAGGCAATGAGCAGTTCTTC. This encodes CASSQRQGGNEQFF.

This rearrangement joins TRBV18 to TRBJ2-3; D possibly corresponds to TRBD1 (6 bases). CDR3 length equals 17 residues. The ends were cut back, 0 bases at V and 0 bases at J, with 13 bases in the middle. Germline CDR1 and CDR2: KGHSH and LQKENI. The CDR3 here is CASSPPGADFSTDTQYF. The CDR3 DNA sequence: TGTGCCAGCTCACCACCGGGGGCAGACTTTAGCACAGATACGCAGTATTTT. Full variable domain (remainder filled in from reference TRBV18 and TRBJ2-3): NAGVMQNPRHLVRRRGQEARLRCSPMKGHSHVYWYRQLPEEGLKFMVYLQKENIIDESGMPKERFSAEFPKEGPSILRIQQVVRGDSAAYFCASSPPGADFSTDTQYFGPGTRLTVL.

This sequence joins TRBV25-1 and TRBJ2-7; D is ambiguous. The CDR3 is 13 residues long. V was cut by 3 bases and J by 3 bases, with 9 bases left in between. In germline, CDR1 is MGHDK, CDR2 SYGVNS. DNA of the CDR3: TGTGCCAGCAGTGATTCTAGGTTCTACGAGCAGTACTTC. Translated, it gives CASSDSRFYEQYF.

The chain combines TRBV21-1 with TRBJ2-2; the DNA was not used to check the table's D call, TRBD1. TRBV21-1 is marked as a pseudogene. The CDR3 is made up of 15 amino acids. In DNA form, the CDR3 reads TGTGCCAGCAGCAAAAAGGACAGCAACACCGGGGAGCTGTTTTTT. Translation: CASSKKDSNTGELFF.

The chain uses TRBV6-5 and TRBJ1-5; no definite D call. Germline values: CDR1 MNHEY, CDR2 SVGAGI. The length of the CDR3 is 15 residues. V was trimmed by 2 bases and J by 4 bases, leaving 12 bases between them. The CDR3 reads CASSYQAGLNQPQHF. The CDR3 DNA reads TGTGCCAGCAGTTACCAGGCAGGTCTTAATCAGCCCCAGCATTTT.

The chain combines TRBV6-4 with TRBJ1-5; D gene uncertain. Trimming removed 9 bases from V and 1 base from J, with 10 bases in between. CDR3 length: 13 amino acids. Germline V gene sequence: CDR1 MRHNA, CDR2 SNTAGT. In DNA, the CDR3 is TGTGCCAGAAAACCCCCCAGCAATCAGCCCCAGCATTTT. This sequence encodes CARKPPSNQPQHF.

This chain uses TRBV19 with TRBJ2-3; D not resolved. The CDR3 extends over 14 amino acids. Deletions cut 5 bases from V and 0 bases from J, with 9 bases between. The germline V gene has CDR1 LNHDA and CDR2 SQIVND (reference sequence). The CDR3: CASSASTSTDTQYF. The CDR3 coding sequence is TGTGCCAGTAGTGCTTCCACTAGCACAGATACGCAGTATTTT. The variable domain in full, with the rest retrieved from reference TRBV19 and TRBJ2-3, is DGGITQSPKYLFRKEGQNVTLSCEQNLNHDAMYWYRQDPGQGLRLIYYSQIVNDFQKGDIAEGYSVSREKKESFPLTVTSAQKNPTAFYLCASSASTSTDTQYFGPGTRLTVL.

The chain joins TRBV5-4 to TRBJ2-5; TRBD2 might be the D (6 bases). V was clipped by 3 bases and J by 4 bases, with 13 bases between them. The CDR3 has 14 amino acids. The germline gives CDR1 SGHNT, CDR2 YYREEE (reference sequence). The CDR3 sequence is CASSSDGGGETQYF. The CDR3 DNA reads as TGTGCCAGCAGCTCGGATGGGGGAGGAGAGACCCAGTACTTC.

This sequence joins TRBV5-1 and TRBJ2-5; possibly TRBD2 for D (6 bases). Germline lookup yields CDR1 SGHRS and CDR2 YFSETQ. V shed 7 bases and J shed 5 bases, with 18 bases lying between them. This CDR3 region has 14 residues. CDR3 in amino acids: CASGRSGVTETQYF. CDR3 nucleotides: TGCGCCAGCGGGCGGTCGGGAGTAACTGAGACCCAGTACTTC.

The J gene is TRBJ2-1, the V gene TRBV7-2, with D hard to call. Germline values: CDR1 SGHTA, CDR2 FQGNSA. V lost 4 bases to trimming and J lost 12 bases, with 13 bases between them. The CDR3 spans 12 residues. The CDR3 loop is CASSSGPGMQFF. The CDR3 nucleotides read TGTGCCAGCAGCTCTGGCCCGGGCATGCAGTTCTTC.

The J gene is TRBJ1-5, the V gene TRBV25-1, with 11 bases fitting TRBD1. The CDR3 consists of 14 residues. V shed 6 bases, J shed 7 bases, and the junction held 5 bases outside the gene matches. In germline, CDR1 is MGHDK, CDR2 SYGVNS. The CDR3 region is CASRGQGVHQPQHF. DNA for the CDR3: TGTGCCAGCAGGGGACAGGGGGTTCACCAGCCCCAGCATTTT.

The chain joins TRBV5-1 to TRBJ2-5; 9 nucleotides match TRBD2. The germline CDR1 and CDR2 sequences are SGHRS and YFSETQ. There are 14 residues in the CDR3. Trimming cost V 2 bases and J 5 bases; bases outside gene matches: 4. The CDR3 here is CASSFSSGRETQYF. Here the CDR3 DNA reads TGCGCCAGCAGCTTCTCAAGCGGGAGGGAGACCCAGTACTTC.

This clone was detected only once. V and J are TRBV30 and TRBJ2-7; TRBD2 aligns across 9 bases. Germline CDR1 reads GTSNPN; CDR2 reads SVGIG (reference sequence). The V and J ends lost 5 bases and 7 bases, in that order; junction bases with no gene match: 6. The CDR3 covers 12 residues. The CDR3 bases are TGTGCCTGGTCTACGGCGGGGGGGGAGCAGTACTTC. This codes for CAWSTAGGEQYF.

This clone has a single count. The chain couples TRBV5-1 to TRBJ1-5; D is unclear. V was pared by 2 bases and J by 1 base, with 10 bases between. Germline V gene data show CDR1 as SGHRS and CDR2 as YFSETQ. The CDR3 is 15 residues long. The CDR3 protein is CASSLDPRSNQPQHF. CDR3 sequence (DNA): TGCGCCAGCAGCTTAGACCCAAGGAGCAATCAGCCCCAGCATTTT.

V is TRBV9 and J is TRBJ2-3; tentatively, D is TRBD2 (6 bases). The V and J ends lost 3 bases and 4 bases respectively, with 9 bases between them. Germline CDR1 and CDR2: SGDLS and YYNGEE. This CDR3 is 13 amino acids long. Here the CDR3 reads CASSGTISDTQYF. Here the CDR3 DNA reads TGTGCCAGCAGCGGGACTATCTCAGATACGCAGTATTTT. Using reference TRBV9 and TRBJ2-3 for the parts outside the CDR3, the full variable domain is DSGVTQTPKHLITATGQRVTLRCSPRSGDLSVYWYQQSLDQGLQFLIQYYNGEERAKGNILERFSAQQFPDLHSELNLSSLELGDSALYFCASSGTISDTQYFGPGTRLTVL.

On this clone itself: This same CDR3 is encoded by further DNA sequences in the sample. This chain links TRBV28 with TRBJ2-2; D not certain. Per germline, CDR1 MDHEN and CDR2 SYDVKM. Between the trimmed V and J ends, which lost 7 bases and 6 bases, there was a span of 18 bases. The CDR3 consists of 15 residues. CDR3 sequence (DNA): TGTGCCAGCAAATACGTCAAAGGTCGGGCCGGGGAGCTGTTTTTT. Translation gives CASKYVKGRAGELFF.

The chain joins TRBV6-1 to TRBJ2-7; D may be TRBD2 (7 bases). V dropped 1 base and J dropped 6 bases, with 13 bases sitting between them. This CDR3 is 14 amino acids long. Germline loops: CDR1 MNHNS, CDR2 SASEGT. The CDR3: CASSEGVGGGEQYF. CDR3 sequence (DNA): TGTGCCAGCAGTGAAGGGGTGGGAGGGGGCGAGCAGTACTTC.

This chain links TRBV29-1 with TRBJ1-2, with D possibly being TRBD1 (5 bases). The CDR3 is 14 amino acids. Germline-derived CDR1 and CDR2 are SQVTM and ANQGSEA. The V gene lost 7 bases and the J gene lost 3 bases, with 18 bases spanning the gap. This CDR3 is CSATNRDGDYGYTF. As DNA, the CDR3 is TGCAGCGCTACGAACCGGGACGGGGACTATGGCTACACCTTC.

This clone was recorded once. The chain recombines TRBV27 with TRBJ2-2; the match to TRBD2 covers 8 bases. The trim removed 3 bases at V and 5 bases at J, leaving 14 bases unmatched. The CDR3 contains 18 residues. Germline-derived CDR1 and CDR2 are MNHEY and SMNVEV (reference sequence). The CDR3 region is CASSLEGPTSEYTGELFF. The CDR3 bases are TGTGCCAGCAGTTTGGAGGGCCCGACTAGCGAGTATACCGGGGAGCTGTTTTTT.

The rearrangement links TRBV10-1 to TRBJ2-2, with 7 bases identical to TRBD2. Germline V gene sequence: CDR1 WNHNN, CDR2 SYGVQD (reference sequence). V was clipped by 3 bases and J by 4 bases; unmatched bases: 11. The CDR3 spans 17 residues. CDR3 nucleotides: TGCGCCAGCAGTGATTGGGGGGGGATTTCGGGCACCGGGGAGCTGTTTTTT. Translated: CASSDWGGISGTGELFF.